This T cell receptor (beta chain) was captured by sequencing in a study of identical twins. This clonotype has only a few counts. The antigen is undetermined. The study's findings and limits: Without tracking the same donors, conclusions rested on cross-sectional statistical analysis. Because invariant MAIT and iNKT cells could be present, zero-insertion analyses could be partly confounded.

A template switching step contributed a universal primer site, while unique molecular identifiers were present in the cDNA. TCRdb redid the calling of the 5' RACE reads with MiXCR, one entry per CDR3 protein. The sample includes 1.5 million to 2 million distinct CDR3 sequences, under 35% of them seen just once. Germline V gene lookup returns CDR1 SGHTA and CDR2 FQGNSA. CDR3 length: 15 residues. J lost 7 bases, V lost 5 bases, and 8 bases had no gene match. The rearrangement joins TRBV7-2 to TRBJ1-6, with TRBD1 identical over 7 bases. Input material: cord blood. The sequence was collected from a newborn girl in good health. In nucleotides, the CDR3 is TGTGCCAGCAGCGGTTCCGGGACAGTAAATTCACCCCTCCACTTT. Translated, it gives CASSGSGTVNSPLHF. Full variable domain (outside the CDR3, taken from reference TRBV7-2 and TRBJ1-6): GAGVSQSPSNKVTEKGKDVELRCDPISGHTALYWYRQSLGQGLEFLIYFQGNSAPDKSGLPSDRFSAERTGGSVSTLTIQRTQQEDSAVYLCASSGSGTVNSPLHFGNGTRLTVT.